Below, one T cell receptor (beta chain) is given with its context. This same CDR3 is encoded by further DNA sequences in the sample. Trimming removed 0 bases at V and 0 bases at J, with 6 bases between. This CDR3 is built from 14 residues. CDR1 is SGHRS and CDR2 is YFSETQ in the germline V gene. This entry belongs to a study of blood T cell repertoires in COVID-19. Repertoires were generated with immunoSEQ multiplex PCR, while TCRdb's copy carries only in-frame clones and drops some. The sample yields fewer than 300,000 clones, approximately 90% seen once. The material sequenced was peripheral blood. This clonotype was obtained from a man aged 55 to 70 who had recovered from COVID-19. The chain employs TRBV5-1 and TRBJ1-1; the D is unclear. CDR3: CASSLGQMNTEAFF. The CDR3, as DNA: TGCGCCAGCAGCTTGGGTCAGATGAACACTGAAGCTTTCTTT.